This T cell receptor (beta chain) was found in a study of blood T cell repertoires in COVID-19. The wider study: Specimens from acute and convalescent COVID-19 originated in the United States, Italy and Spain.

In the authors' methods: Reference gene primer amplification in the assay estimated nucleated cell counts. Only in-frame clones appear in the TCRdb table, and some are missing; sequencing was by immunoSEQ multiplex PCR. That table supplies the V and J calls and clone size; D and trimming were determined from the DNA. Counted here are 250,000 to 300,000 clones, over 75% occurring once; the ten biggest clones make up roughly 0.8%. V shed 0 bases and J shed 11 bases, with 11 bases lying between them. The CDR3 sequence is 14 residues long. The V gene's germline CDR1 is SGHNT and CDR2 YENEEA. Input material: peripheral blood. The source of this sequence is a young woman with acute or convalescent COVID-19. The gene calls are TRBV11-3 and TRBJ1-6; perhaps TRBD1 as D (5 bases). Here the CDR3 reads CASSLDPGGAPLHF. The DNA for the CDR3 is TGTGCCAGCAGCTTAGATCCCGGGGGGGCACCCCTCCACTTT.